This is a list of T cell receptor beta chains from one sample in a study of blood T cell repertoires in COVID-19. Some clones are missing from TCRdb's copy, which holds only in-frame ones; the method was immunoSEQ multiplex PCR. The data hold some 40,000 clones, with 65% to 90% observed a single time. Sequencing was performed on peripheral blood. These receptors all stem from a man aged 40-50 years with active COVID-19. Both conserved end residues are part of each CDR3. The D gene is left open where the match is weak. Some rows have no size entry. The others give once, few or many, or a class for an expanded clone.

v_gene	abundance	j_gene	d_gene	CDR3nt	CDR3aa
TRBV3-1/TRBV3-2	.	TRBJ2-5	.	TGTGCCAGCAGCCAAACCTCGTGGGGGCTTCAAGAGACCCAGTACTTC	CASSQTSWGLQETQYF
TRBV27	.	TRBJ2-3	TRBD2	TGTGCCAGCAGGGACTGGCGGGAGGGCCTTAAAAGCACAGATACGCAGTATTTT	CASRDWREGLKSTDTQYF
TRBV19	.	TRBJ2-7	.	TGTGCCAGTAGTATACTAGGTGGCACCTACGAGCAGTACTTC	CASSILGGTYEQYF
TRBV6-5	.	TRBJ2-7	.	TGTGCCAGCAGTTCGGTTCCTAGCGCGTCCTACGAGCAGTACTTC	CASSSVPSASYEQYF
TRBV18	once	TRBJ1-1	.	TGTGCCAGCTCACCACTGGTTTGGCAGGTTGGCACTGAAGCTTTCTTT	CASSPLVWQVGTEAFF
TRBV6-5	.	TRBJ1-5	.	TGTGCCAGCAGTTACAGGGGTGGCCAGCCCCAGCATTTT	CASSYRGGQPQHF
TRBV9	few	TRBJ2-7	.	TGTGCCAGCAGCGTAGAAGGAGCTGTAACCTACGAGCAGTACTTC	CASSVEGAVTYEQYF
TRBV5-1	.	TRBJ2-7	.	TGCGCCAGCAGCTTACAGGGTGACGAGCAGTACTTC	CASSLQGDEQYF
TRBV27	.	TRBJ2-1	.	TGTGCCACCGAAAGCGGGCGGGCGCATGAGCAGTTCTTC	CATESGRAHEQFF
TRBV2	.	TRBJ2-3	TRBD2	TGTGCCAGCACTTCGGGGGGTACGCAGTATTTT	CASTSGGTQYF
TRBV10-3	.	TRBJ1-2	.	TGTGCCATCAGTGAGTCGACAGGAGGCGACTATGGCTACACCTTC	CAISESTGGDYGYTF
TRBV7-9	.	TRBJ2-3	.	TGTGCCAGCAGCTCCACAGGGTTGACAGATACGCAGTATTTT	CASSSTGLTDTQYF
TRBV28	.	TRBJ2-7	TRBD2	TGTGCCAGCAGTGGGGAGGGCGGGAGACGAGGCGAGCAGTACTTC	CASSGEGGRRGEQYF
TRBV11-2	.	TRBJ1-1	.	TGTGCCAGCAGCTTAGGAGCGGGGGTGGTGAGAACTGAAGCTTTCTTT	CASSLGAGVVRTEAFF
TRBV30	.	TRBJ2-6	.	TGTGCCTGGATGAGGTCCTTAGCCCCCTCTGGGGCCAACGTCCTGACTTTC	CAWMRSLAPSGANVLTF
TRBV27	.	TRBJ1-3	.	TGTGCCAGCAGCTTACAGGGCCCTGGAAACACCATATATTTT	CASSLQGPGNTIYF
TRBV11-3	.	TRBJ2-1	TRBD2	TGTGCCAGCAGCTCCCGGACTAGCGGGACCAATGAGCAGTTCTTC	CASSSRTSGTNEQFF
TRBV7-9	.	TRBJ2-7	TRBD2	TGTGCCAGCAGCCCCGGTTACGGGCTAGCGGGAGTTTACGAGCAGTACTTC	CASSPGYGLAGVYEQYF
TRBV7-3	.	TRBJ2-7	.	TGTGCCAGCAGCTTAACCCCTAGTCTCTCCTACGAGCAGTACTTC	CASSLTPSLSYEQYF
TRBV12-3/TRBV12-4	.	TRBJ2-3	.	TGTGCCGTTTCAGGGGAGTGGGGAGATACGCAGTATTTT	CAVSGEWGDTQYF
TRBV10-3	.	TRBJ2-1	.	TGTGCCATCTTCCACCGACAATACAATGAGCAGTTCTTC	CAIFHRQYNEQFF
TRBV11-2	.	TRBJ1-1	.	TGTGCCAGCAGCTTGGAAGTGGGCAGGGAAGCTTTCTTT	CASSLEVGREAFF
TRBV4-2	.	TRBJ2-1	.	TGTGCCAGCAGCCAAGAGGAGGGCCCCTACAATGAGCAGTTCTTC	CASSQEEGPYNEQFF
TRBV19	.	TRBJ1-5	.	TGTGCCAGTAGTATAAGGGGAAGTGGACAGCCCCAGCATTTT	CASSIRGSGQPQHF
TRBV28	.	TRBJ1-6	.	TGTGCCAGCGGACCCCCGGGGGATTATTATGGGAATTCACCCCTCCACTTT	CASGPPGDYYGNSPLHF
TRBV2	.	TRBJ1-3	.	TGTGCCAGCAGTGGGACTACCAACACCATATATTTT	CASSGTTNTIYF
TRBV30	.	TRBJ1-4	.	TGTGCCTGGATGTATCGGGGGGGGAGTGAAAAACTGTTTTTT	CAWMYRGGSEKLFF
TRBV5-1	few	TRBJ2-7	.	TGCGCCAGCAGCCAGGACAGTGGACCCTACGAGCAGTACTTC	CASSQDSGPYEQYF
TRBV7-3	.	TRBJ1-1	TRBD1	TGTGCCAGCAGCTTGACAGGGAGAACTGAAGCTTTCTTT	CASSLTGRTEAFF
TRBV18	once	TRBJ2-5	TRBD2	TGTGCCAGCTCACCAGGCGGGAGAGTCCAAGAGACCCAGTACTTC	CASSPGGRVQETQYF
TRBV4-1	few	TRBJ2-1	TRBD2	TGCGCCAGCAGCCCCAAGTTTAGCGGGAGGGGGGGGGATGAGCAGTTCTTC	CASSPKFSGRGGDEQFF
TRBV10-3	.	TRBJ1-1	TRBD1	TGTGCCATCAGTTTACAGGGGGCGGACACTGAAGCTTTCTTT	CAISLQGADTEAFF
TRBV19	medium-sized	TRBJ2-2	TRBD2	TGTGCCAGTAGTCCCCGCGGGGGGCCGCACACCGGGGAGCTGTTTTTT	CASSPRGGPHTGELFF